This T cell receptor beta chain appears in the sequencing data of a study of CD8+ T cells in alopecia areata. Study-level information: It was oral tofacitinib, at 5 to 10 mg twice daily, that treated patients received.

RNA was isolated and reverse transcribed to cDNA, the sequencing template. The data were produced by immunoSEQ multiplex PCR, yet TCRdb's version contains in-frame clones alone and is incomplete. The sample consists of 200,000 or so clones, around 62% of them appearing once. Study-wide results and limits: Alphabeta T cells residing in normal skin are also sequenced in scalp samples. Relative to mice, TCR sharing across patients was less clear, a difference possibly HLA-related.

Of note for this clone: As yet, its antigen is unknown.

The study team obtained lesional scalp punch biopsies and peripheral blood from alopecia areata patients. CDR3 length: 15 amino acids. With 6 bases clipped from V and 2 bases from J, the junction kept 1 base outside the gene matches. Germline-derived CDR1 and CDR2 are LNHDA and SQIVND (reference sequence). The TCR originated in a human donor with alopecia areata. The material sequenced was CD4+ T cells sorted from blood, taken at week 0. The chain links TRBV19 to TRBJ2-1, with 13 bases that match TRBD2. The chain's CDR3 is CASSGLAGAYNEQFF. CDR3 DNA: TGTGCCAGTAGCGGACTAGCGGGGGCCTACAATGAGCAGTTCTTC.